This T cell receptor (beta chain) is drawn from a study of T cells in Graves' hyperthyroidism and ophthalmopathy. TCR beta CDR3 sequences were amplified from RNA transcripts. First-round RT-PCR of the TCR CDR3 relied on the HTBI primer set. TCRdb passed the multiplex PCR reads through MiXCR, listing each CDR3 protein once. The profile shows roughly 400,000 distinct CDR3 sequences, about 25% of them singletons. This clonotype has just a few counts. Its antigen is not identified. Study-level points and caveats: Ophthalmopathy onset followed model prediction by a median about seven months. Clonotypes that were expanded in thyroid above 0.001 mostly appeared in blood too.

Each diagnosis drew on symptoms, thyroxine, TRAb, thyroid ultrasound and orbital computed tomography findings. Out of approximately 10 ml of fresh peripheral blood came the PBMCs. CDR1 is DFQATT and CDR2 is SNEGSKA in the germline V gene (reference sequence). This CDR3 contains 13 residues. Trimming cost V 3 bases and J 0 bases, with 8 bases left between them. The sequence was collected from a man in his fifties with Graves' hyperthyroidism. The chain recombines TRBV20-1 with TRBJ2-5; TRBD2 is a possible D gene (5 bases). The sequenced material came from blood. The DNA of the CDR3 is TGCAGTGCTAGCTCGGGGAACCAAGAGACCCAGTACTTC. Translated, it gives CSASSGNQETQYF.